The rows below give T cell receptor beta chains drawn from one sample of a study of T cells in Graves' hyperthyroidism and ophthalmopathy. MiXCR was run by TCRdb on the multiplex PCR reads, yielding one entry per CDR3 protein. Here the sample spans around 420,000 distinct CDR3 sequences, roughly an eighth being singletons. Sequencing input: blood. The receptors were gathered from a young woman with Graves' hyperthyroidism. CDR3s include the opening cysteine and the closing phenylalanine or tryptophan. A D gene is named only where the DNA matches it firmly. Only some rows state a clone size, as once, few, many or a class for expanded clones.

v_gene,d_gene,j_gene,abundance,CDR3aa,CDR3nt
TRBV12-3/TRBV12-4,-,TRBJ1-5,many,CASSLATSNQPQHF,TGTGCCAGCAGTTTAGCGACGAGCAATCAGCCCCAGCATTTT
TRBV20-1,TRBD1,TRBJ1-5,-,CSAREGGWNQPQHF,TGCAGTGCTAGAGAAGGGGGCTGGAATCAGCCCCAGCATTTT
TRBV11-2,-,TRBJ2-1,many,CASSLSGISEQFF,TGTGCCAGCAGCTTGTCCGGGATAAGCGAGCAGTTCTTC
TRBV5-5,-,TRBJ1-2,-,CASSLGHSFYGYTF,TGTGCCAGCAGCTTGGGTCACTCTTTCTATGGCTACACCTTC
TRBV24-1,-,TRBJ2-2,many,CATSVGHGELFF,TGTGCCACCAGCGTGGGGCACGGGGAGCTGTTTTTT
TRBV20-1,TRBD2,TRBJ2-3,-,CSALLTSGRTTDTQYF,TGCAGTGCCTTACTGACTAGCGGGAGGACCACAGATACGCAGTATTTT
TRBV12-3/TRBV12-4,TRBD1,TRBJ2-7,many,CASSSRQGVLSYEQYF,TGTGCCAGCAGTTCCAGACAGGGGGTGTTATCCTACGAGCAGTACTTC
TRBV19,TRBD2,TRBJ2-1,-,CASNTGTSGAQNEQFF,TGTGCCAGTAACACCGGGACTAGCGGGGCCCAAAACGAGCAGTTCTTC
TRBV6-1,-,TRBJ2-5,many,CASSERLGGETQYF,TGTGCCAGCAGTGAAAGGCTAGGGGGAGAGACCCAGTACTTC
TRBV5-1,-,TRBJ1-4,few,CASSVGPSGSEKLFF,TGCGCCAGCAGCGTCGGGCCCTCTGGAAGTGAAAAACTGTTTTTT
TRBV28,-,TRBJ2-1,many,CASNRQSFYNEQFF,TGTGCCAGCAATAGACAGAGTTTCTACAATGAGCAGTTCTTC
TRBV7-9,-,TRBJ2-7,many,CASSLAPSHEQYF,TGTGCCAGCAGCTTAGCCCCAAGTCACGAGCAGTACTTC
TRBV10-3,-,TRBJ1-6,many,CATSTGGDSPLHF,TGTGCCACCTCAACAGGCGGGGATTCACCCCTCCACTTT
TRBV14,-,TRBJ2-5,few,CASSQDLPSYQETQYF,TGTGCCAGCAGCCAAGATCTCCCTAGCTACCAAGAGACCCAGTACTTC